The clone carrying this T cell receptor beta chain showed up many times. What it binds is unknown. These data come from a study of CD8 T cells in ankylosing spondylitis. Findings and caveats of the study: There was a TCR beta motif, made of several highly homologous variants, that appeared characteristic of ankylosing spondylitis blood. Reports say disease-linked clones showed up significantly more in matched ankylosing spondylitis synovial fluid.

The CDR3 has 17 residues. After removal of 0 bases from V and 5 bases from J, the junction contained 12 bases not matched to a gene. The germline gives CDR1 SGDLS, CDR2 YYNGEE. TCRdb reprocessed the 5' RACE reads via MiXCR and lists one record per CDR3 protein. The sample records roughly 40,000 distinct CDR3 sequences, 3% to 4.5% being singletons. The J gene is TRBJ2-7, the V gene TRBV9, with 9 bases matching TRBD1. Sequenced material: blood, either unsorted or a sorted T cell fraction (not recorded which). This sequence originates from a female donor with ankylosing spondylitis or in good health (not recorded which). The CDR3: CASSVVPSGTGIHEQYF. The CDR3 DNA follows: TGTGCCAGCAGCGTAGTCCCCTCCGGGACAGGGATTCACGAGCAGTACTTC.